This is a list of T cell receptor beta chains from one sample in a study of T cells after yellow fever vaccination. Each CDR3 protein gets one entry after TCRdb re-called the 5' RACE reads with MiXCR. Counted here are 350,000 or so distinct CDR3 sequences, around 8.1% occurring once; the ten biggest clones make up 17%. Sequences were derived from PBMCs, sampled roughly seven weeks after the first yellow fever vaccination. The receptor source for this set is a man between 18 and 35 years old who received the YFV17D yellow fever vaccine. CDR3s include the opening cysteine and the closing phenylalanine or tryptophan. The order of the fields is clone size, CDR3 length, J gene, D gene, V gene, CDR3 DNA, CDR3 protein. The D gene is left open where the match is weak. Clone size appears in some rows only: once, few, many, or a class for an expanded clone.

>few|14|TRBJ1-1|-|TRBV20-1
TGCAGTGGAGGTGGGCAGGCCATGAACACTGAAGCTTTCTTT
CSGGGQAMNTEAFF
>-|15|TRBJ1-2|-|TRBV4-3
TGCGCCAGCAGCCAAGCAGGGGAGGCTAACTATGGCTACACCTTC
CASSQAGEANYGYTF
>few|18|TRBJ1-5|TRBD1|TRBV27
TGTGCCAGCAGTCCTGCCAAGTGGGGCGACAGGGGAGATCAGCCCCAGCATTTT
CASSPAKWGDRGDQPQHF
>few|12|TRBJ2-7|TRBD1|TRBV7-2
TGTGCCAGCAGCCTCCGGACAGGCGAGCAGTACTTC
CASSLRTGEQYF
>-|15|TRBJ1-4|TRBD1|TRBV7-2
TGTGCCAGCAGCCCCTCCGGGACAGGGGGCGAAAAACTGTTTTTT
CASSPSGTGGEKLFF
>-|15|TRBJ2-5|TRBD2|TRBV6-5
TGTGCCAGCAGTTACTCGGGAGCGGGGGCAGAGACCCAGTACTTC
CASSYSGAGAETQYF
>-|14|TRBJ2-1|-|TRBV11-1
TGTGCCAGCAGCAACCCGACAGAGTACAATGAGCAGTTCTTC
CASSNPTEYNEQFF
>-|13|TRBJ1-5|-|TRBV12-3/TRBV12-4
TGTGCCAGCAGTTTGGGGGGAGGTCTGCCCCAGCATTTT
CASSLGGGLPQHF
>few|15|TRBJ1-6|-|TRBV20-1
TGCAGTGCTAGAGCAGGGAAAGGGTATAATTCACCCCTCCACTTT
CSARAGKGYNSPLHF
>-|15|TRBJ2-3|-|TRBV20-1
TGCAGTGCTCCTAGGAGGCAGGGGATGACAGATACGCAGTATTTT
CSAPRRQGMTDTQYF
>few|14|TRBJ1-5|-|TRBV6-2/TRBV6-3
TGTGCCAGCAGTGAGACACTTAGCAATCAGCCCCAGCATTTT
CASSETLSNQPQHF
>-|14|TRBJ2-3|-|TRBV6-1
TGTGCCAGCAGTGAGGTTGGAACAGGGGATACGCAGTATTTT
CASSEVGTGDTQYF
>few|15|TRBJ1-5|TRBD1|TRBV7-8
TGTGCCAGCAGCTTAGAGGGGGCAGGCAATCAGCCCCAGCATTTT
CASSLEGAGNQPQHF
>-|13|TRBJ1-4|TRBD1|TRBV7-9
TGTGCCAGTAAGACAGGGCCCAATGAAAAACTGTTTTTT
CASKTGPNEKLFF
>many|12|TRBJ1-3|-|TRBV20-1
TGCAGTGCTCCAAAGTCTGGAAACACCATATATTTT
CSAPKSGNTIYF
>-|14|TRBJ1-1|-|TRBV20-1
TGCAGTGCGATAGTGAGTCGCTCAAACACTGAAGCTTTCTTT
CSAIVSRSNTEAFF
>many|12|TRBJ1-5|-|TRBV7-8
TGTGCCAGCAGCTCAACGGGTCAGCCCCAGCATTTT
CASSSTGQPQHF
>many|13|TRBJ1-1|-|TRBV5-1
TGCGCCAGCAGAGCTGGACGAAATGGGTTTGCTTTCTTT
CASRAGRNGFAFF
>-|16|TRBJ2-3|-|TRBV9
TGTGCCAGCAGCGTAGTCGAGGGAGTCGGCACAGATACGCAGTATTTT
CASSVVEGVGTDTQYF
>few|17|TRBJ1-2|TRBD1|TRBV9
TGTGCCAGCAGCGTAGGTAGCGGACAGGCCCCTTCCCATGGCTACACCTTC
CASSVGSGQAPSHGYTF
>-|15|TRBJ2-3|-|TRBV12-3/TRBV12-4
TGTGCCAGCAGTTTTGGGGGGCCGATAACAGATACGCAGTATTTT
CASSFGGPITDTQYF
>few|12|TRBJ1-2|-|TRBV12-3/TRBV12-4
TGTGCCAGCAGTTTTACCGGTTATGGCTACACCTTC
CASSFTGYGYTF
>-|17|TRBJ1-6|-|TRBV4-2
TGTGCCAGCAGCCAAGAAGGAACCGGAGCGGCGGGGTCACCCCTCCACTTT
CASSQEGTGAAGSPLHF
>few|14|TRBJ2-7|TRBD1|TRBV27
TGTGCCAGCAGTACGCCGGGACAGAGCTACGAGCAGTACTTC
CASSTPGQSYEQYF
>-|12|TRBJ2-2|-|TRBV11-2
TGTGCCAGCAGCCGTCGGGGCGGGGAGCTGTTTTTT
CASSRRGGELFF
>-|14|TRBJ1-1|-|TRBV11-2
TGTGCCAGCAGCTTAGTTCTTCTGGTCAGAGACGCTTTCTTT
CASSLVLLVRDAFF
>few|12|TRBJ2-5|-|TRBV20-1
TGCAGTGCCCCTTCCGACGGAGAGACCCAGTACTTC
CSAPSDGETQYF
>-|15|TRBJ1-3|-|TRBV5-1
TGCGCCAGCAGCACAGGACGGAGCTCTGGAAACACCATATATTTT
CASSTGRSSGNTIYF
>few|17|TRBJ2-1|TRBD2|TRBV14
TGTGCCAGCAGCATACCCCGGACTAGCGGGGGATACAATGAGCAGTTCTTC
CASSIPRTSGGYNEQFF
>-|14|TRBJ2-7|-|TRBV6-2/TRBV6-3
TGTGCCAGCAGTCCTACGGTACGCACGTGGGAGCAGTACTTC
CASSPTVRTWEQYF
>-|15|TRBJ2-3|TRBD2|TRBV5-1
TGCGCCACCCAATGGGGGGGGTCGGGCACAGATACGCAGTATTTT
CATQWGGSGTDTQYF